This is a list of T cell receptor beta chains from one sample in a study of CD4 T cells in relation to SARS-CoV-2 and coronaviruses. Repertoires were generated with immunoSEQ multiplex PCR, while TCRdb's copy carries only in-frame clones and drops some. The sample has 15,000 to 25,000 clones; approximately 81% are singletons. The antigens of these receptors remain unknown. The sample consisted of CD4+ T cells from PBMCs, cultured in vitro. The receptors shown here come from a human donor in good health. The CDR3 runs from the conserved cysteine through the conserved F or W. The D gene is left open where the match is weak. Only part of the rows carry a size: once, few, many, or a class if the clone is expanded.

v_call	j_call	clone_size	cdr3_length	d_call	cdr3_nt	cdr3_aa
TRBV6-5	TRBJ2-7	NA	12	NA	TGTGCCTCCGAAACACGGGGCCACGAGCAGTACTTC	CASETRGHEQYF
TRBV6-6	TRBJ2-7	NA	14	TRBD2	TGTGCCAGCACCCCCGCGGGGGGGGTTTACGAGCAGTACTTC	CASTPAGGVYEQYF
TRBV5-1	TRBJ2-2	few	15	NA	TGCGCCAGCAGCTTGGCTCCAGTGAACACCGGGGAGCTGTTTTTT	CASSLAPVNTGELFF
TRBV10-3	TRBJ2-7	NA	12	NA	TGTGCCATCAAGGACAGCCCCTACGAGCAGTACTTC	CAIKDSPYEQYF
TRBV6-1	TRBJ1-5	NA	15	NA	TGTGCCAGCAGTGAACAACAGGATTCGGGTCAGCCCCAGCATTTT	CASSEQQDSGQPQHF
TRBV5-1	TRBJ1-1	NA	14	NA	TGCGCCAGCAGCCCCACCTCAGGGACGCCTGAAGCTTTCTTT	CASSPTSGTPEAFF
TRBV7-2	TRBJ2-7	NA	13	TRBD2	TGTGCCAGCAGCCCCAGACTAGCGGGGTGGCAGTACTTC	CASSPRLAGWQYF
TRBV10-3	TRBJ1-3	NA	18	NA	TGTGCCAACTCACAGGGAATGCCCGGAAGTTCGGCCGGAAACACCATATATTTT	CANSQGMPGSSAGNTIYF
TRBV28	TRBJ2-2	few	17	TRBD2	TGTGCCAGCAGTTTACAAGGGTTAGCGGGTGGACCCGGGGAGCTGTTTTTT	CASSLQGLAGGPGELFF
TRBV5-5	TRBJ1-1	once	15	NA	TGTGCCAGCAGCTTCGCCGGACGGTCGGCCACTGAAGCTTTCTTT	CASSFAGRSATEAFF
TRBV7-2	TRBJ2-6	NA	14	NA	TGTGCCAGCAGCCAGAGCTCTGGGGCCAACGTCCTGACTTTC	CASSQSSGANVLTF
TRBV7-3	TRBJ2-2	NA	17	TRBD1	TGTGCCAGCAGCTCTTTTTCCGGACAGGTCCAAACCGGGGAGCTGTTTTTT	CASSSFSGQVQTGELFF
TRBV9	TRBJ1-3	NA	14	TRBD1	TGTGCCAGCAGAGACAGGGTGGTTGGAAACACCATATATTTT	CASRDRVVGNTIYF
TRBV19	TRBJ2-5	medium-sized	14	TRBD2	TGTGCCAGTAGTCCCCTTAGCGGGACAGAGACCCAGTACTTC	CASSPLSGTETQYF
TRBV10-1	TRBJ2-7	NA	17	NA	TGCGCCAGCAGTGAGTCGAGAGATAGCCTTCTCTCCTACGAGCAGTACTTC	CASSESRDSLLSYEQYF
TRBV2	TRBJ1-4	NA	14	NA	TGTGCCAGCAGTCGGACGGGGCAGGATGAAAAACTGTTTTTT	CASSRTGQDEKLFF
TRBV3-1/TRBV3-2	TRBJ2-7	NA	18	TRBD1	TGTGCCAGCAGCCAGATCCCCGACAGGGAACCCTGGGCCTACGAGCAGTACTTC	CASSQIPDREPWAYEQYF
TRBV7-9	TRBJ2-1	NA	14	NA	TGTGCCAGCAACATCGGGATCGCCTACAATGAGCAGTTCTTC	CASNIGIAYNEQFF
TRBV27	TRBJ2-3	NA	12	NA	TGTGCCAGCAGTGGTAACGTAGATACGCAGTATTTT	CASSGNVDTQYF
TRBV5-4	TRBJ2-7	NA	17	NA	TGTGCCAGCAGCTTGGCCCAAATCGGACAGCTACTTTGGGAGCAGTACTTC	CASSLAQIGQLLWEQYF
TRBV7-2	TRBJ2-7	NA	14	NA	TGTGCCAGCAGCCATGGACAGTGGGGGTACGAGCAGTACTTC	CASSHGQWGYEQYF
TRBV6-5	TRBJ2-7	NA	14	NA	TGTGCCAGCAGTTACTCGAGACAGGACGGGGAGCAGTACTTC	CASSYSRQDGEQYF
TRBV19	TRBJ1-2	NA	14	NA	TGTGCCAGTCGATCGAAACCCATAACTTATGGCTACACCTTC	CASRSKPITYGYTF
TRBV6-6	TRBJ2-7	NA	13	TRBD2	TGTGCCAGCACGGCTAGCGGTTCCTACGAGCAGTACTTC	CASTASGSYEQYF
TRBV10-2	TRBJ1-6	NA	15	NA	TGCGCCAGCAGTAGGTCAGTCCAAGAAAATTCACCCCTCCACTTT	CASSRSVQENSPLHF
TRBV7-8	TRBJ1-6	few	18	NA	TGTGCCAGCAGCCCTACTACAGGGATAGGCTCCTATAATTCACCCCTCCACTTT	CASSPTTGIGSYNSPLHF
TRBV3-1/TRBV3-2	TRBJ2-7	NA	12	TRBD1	TGTGCCAGCAGCGGACAGGGCTACGAGCAGTACTTC	CASSGQGYEQYF
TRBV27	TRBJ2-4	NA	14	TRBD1	TGTGCCAGCAGTACCATTAACAGGGGGGATATTCAGTACTTC	CASSTINRGDIQYF
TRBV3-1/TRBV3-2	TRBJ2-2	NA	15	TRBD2	TGTGCCAGCAGCCACACTAGCGGGAGAGGCGGGGAGCTGTTTTTT	CASSHTSGRGGELFF
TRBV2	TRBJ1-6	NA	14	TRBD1	TGTGCCAGCAGGCGGGAACAGGGGGGCTCACCCCTCCACTTT	CASRREQGGSPLHF
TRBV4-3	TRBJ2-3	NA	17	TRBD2	TGCGCCAGCAGCCAAGTTCTGAAGCGGGGGACCACAGATACGCAGTATTTT	CASSQVLKRGTTDTQYF
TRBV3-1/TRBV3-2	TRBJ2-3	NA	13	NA	TGTGCCAGCAGGAGACAGAGCACAGATACGCAGTATTTT	CASRRQSTDTQYF
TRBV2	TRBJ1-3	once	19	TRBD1	TGTGCCAGCAGTGAGGGACAGGGATACCGCGACGTCTCTGGAAACACCATATATTTT	CASSEGQGYRDVSGNTIYF
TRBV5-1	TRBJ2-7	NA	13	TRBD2	TGCGCCAGTCGGACTAGCGGGGCCTACGAGCAGTACTTC	CASRTSGAYEQYF
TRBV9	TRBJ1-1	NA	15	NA	TGTGCCAGCAGCGTAGACCCAGGCAGGAACACTGAAGCTTTCTTT	CASSVDPGRNTEAFF
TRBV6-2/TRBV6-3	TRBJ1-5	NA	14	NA	TGTGCCAGCAGTTACGGAGGGGGCAATCAGCCCCAGCATTTT	CASSYGGGNQPQHF
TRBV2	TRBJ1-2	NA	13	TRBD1	TGTGCCAGCACCGGACAGGGGGACTATGGCTACACCTTC	CASTGQGDYGYTF
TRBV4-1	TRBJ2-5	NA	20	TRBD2	TGCGCCAGCAGCCAAGAAGGGGTTGCGGCTAGCGGGGGGTCCGGGGAGACCCAGTACTTC	CASSQEGVAASGGSGETQYF
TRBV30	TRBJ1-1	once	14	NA	TGTGCCTGGACTCCCGGGACTGCAGGAACTGAAGCTTTCTTT	CAWTPGTAGTEAFF
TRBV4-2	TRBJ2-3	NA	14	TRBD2	TGTGCCAGCAGCCGGACTAGCGGCACAGATACGCAGTATTTT	CASSRTSGTDTQYF
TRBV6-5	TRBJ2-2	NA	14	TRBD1	TGTGCCACACAGGGGGCGCCCATCACCGGGGAGCTGTTTTTT	CATQGAPITGELFF
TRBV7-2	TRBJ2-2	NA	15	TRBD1	TGTGCCAGCAGCCCCCGACAGGGAATGACCGGGGAGCTGTTTTTT	CASSPRQGMTGELFF
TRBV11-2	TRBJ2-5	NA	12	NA	TGTGCCAGCAGCTCGGAGGGTGAGACCCAGTACTTC	CASSSEGETQYF
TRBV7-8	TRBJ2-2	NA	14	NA	TGTGCCAGCAGCTTAGCGCGGGTAACCGGGGAGCTGTTTTTT	CASSLARVTGELFF
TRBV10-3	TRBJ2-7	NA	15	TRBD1	TGTGCCATCAATCAACAGGGGGTTGGTACCTACGAGCAGTACTTC	CAINQQGVGTYEQYF
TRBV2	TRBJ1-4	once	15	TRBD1	TGTGCCAGCAGGGAGACCGGGACAGGGTATGAAAAACTGTTTTTT	CASRETGTGYEKLFF
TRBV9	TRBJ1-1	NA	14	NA	TGTGCCAGCAGCGTCGGACAGTTGAACACTGAAGCTTTCTTT	CASSVGQLNTEAFF
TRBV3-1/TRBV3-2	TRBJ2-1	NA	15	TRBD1	TGTGCCAGCAGCCAAACCCTGACAGGGGGCGGTGAGCAGTTCTTC	CASSQTLTGGGEQFF
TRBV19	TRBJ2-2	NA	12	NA	TGTGCCAGTAGTCCTTATGCCGGGGAGCTGTTTTTT	CASSPYAGELFF
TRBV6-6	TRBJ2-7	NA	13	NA	TGTGCCAGCAGTTACCGCGGGGTCTACGAGCAGTACTTC	CASSYRGVYEQYF
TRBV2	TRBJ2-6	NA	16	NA	TGTGCCAGCAGTGAATTCGGAGGGTCTGGGGCCAACGTCCTGACTTTC	CASSEFGGSGANVLTF
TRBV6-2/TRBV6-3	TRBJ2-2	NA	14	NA	TGTGCCAGCACCCCCGGGACCAACACCGGGGAGCTGTTTTTT	CASTPGTNTGELFF
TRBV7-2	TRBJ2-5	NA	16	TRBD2	TGTGCCAGCAGCCGGAACATCCAGCGGGATCCAGAGACCCAGTACTTC	CASSRNIQRDPETQYF
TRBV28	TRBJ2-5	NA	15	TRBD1	TGTGCCAGCAGTTTGATTGGACAGGGGGCTGAGACCCAGTACTTC	CASSLIGQGAETQYF
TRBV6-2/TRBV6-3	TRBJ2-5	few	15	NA	TGTGCCAGCAGTTACCCCGACTGGAGACAAGAGACCCAGTACTTC	CASSYPDWRQETQYF